This T cell receptor beta chain was documented in a study of blood T cell repertoires in COVID-19. Study summary: Acute and convalescent COVID-19 specimens originated in the United States, Italy and Spain.

Participants, about 18 to 95 years old, spanned approximately 26 US areas. Recovery meant two consecutive negative NP/OP PCR tests, professional clearance, or resolved symptoms. Assay: immunoSEQ multiplex PCR; the TCRdb copy retains only in-frame clones and omits some. The data show hundreds of thousands of clones, around 85% seen once. This clone appeared a single time. V was shortened by 5 bases and J by 6 bases, with 11 bases between the two germline ends. The CDR3 has 12 amino acids. The germline gives CDR1 MRHNA, CDR2 SNTAGT. The sample was PBMCs or T cells enriched from blood (not recorded which). This sequence joins TRBV6-4 and TRBJ2-7; D is possibly TRBD2 (6 bases). The sequence came from a woman aged 60 to 75 who had recovered from COVID-19. The CDR3 loop reads CASSRRAGEQYV. The CDR3 DNA reads TGTGCCAGCAGTAGGAGGGCTGGCGAGCAGTACGTC.